The 16 T cell receptor beta chains in this list originate from one sample, sequenced in a study of T-cell reconstitution after alpha-beta-depleted transplantation in children. Whole-study findings and limits: Counts and diversity of T cells one year after transplant came mostly from newly produced T cells.

The TCRbeta library incorporated unique molecular identifiers. Via MiXCR, TCRdb re-called the PCR reads, giving one row per CDR3 protein. The table lists about 300,000 distinct CDR3 sequences, over 7% of them singletons, with over 7.5% in the top ten. Their recognized antigens are unknown. The sequencing here drew on peripheral blood, taken 360 days after TCRalphabeta/CD19-depleted stem cell transplant. Every receptor here comes from a female patient aged 2-9 years who had a stem cell transplant for Fanconi anemia, so the T cells may come from the graft donor.

This clonotype was seen many times. This chain connects TRBV9 to TRBJ1-2; 7 nucleotides agree with TRBD1. V lost 0 bases to trimming and J lost 0 bases; unmatched junction nucleotides: 11. The CDR3 runs to 18 residues. The germline gives CDR1 SGDLS, CDR2 YYNGEE. This CDR3 reads CASSVGDLTGLTNYGYTF. The CDR3 DNA follows: TGTGCCAGCAGCGTAGGAGACTTGACAGGGCTTACTAACTATGGCTACACCTTC.

This clonotype was picked up a small number of times. The rearrangement uses TRBV27 and TRBJ2-5, with D possibly matching TRBD1 (6 bases). Per germline, CDR1 MNHEY and CDR2 SMNVEV (reference sequence). CDR3 length: 15 residues. V lost 3 bases to trimming and J lost 0 bases, with 11 bases between them. This chain's CDR3 is CASSLLGQHQETQYF. The CDR3 DNA is TGTGCCAGCAGTTTGCTAGGACAGCACCAAGAGACCCAGTACTTC.

This clonotype has more than one count but fewer than ten. The gene calls are TRBV27 and TRBJ1-3; TRBD1 aligns across 7 bases. The CDR3 length is 16 residues. CDR1 is MNHEY and CDR2 is SMNVEV in the germline V gene (reference sequence). The trim removed 5 bases at V and 1 base at J, leaving 8 bases unmatched. CDR3 protein: CASSMQGEGSGNTIYF. The CDR3, as DNA: TGTGCCAGCAGTATGCAGGGGGAAGGGTCTGGAAACACCATATATTTT.

This clonotype has ten or more counts. The gene calls are TRBV19 and TRBJ2-7; weak D call: TRBD2 (5 bases). CDR1 and CDR2 (germline): LNHDA, SQIVND (reference sequence). The CDR3 is made up of 14 amino acids. Deletions cut 4 bases from V and 2 bases from J, with 12 bases between. The CDR3 region is CASSKSGETYEQYV. In nucleotides, the CDR3 is TGTGCCAGTAGTAAGTCTGGGGAGACCTACGAGCAGTACGTC.

As DNA, the CDR3 is TGCGCCAGCAGCTACGGGACAGCGGGGGGGCCAGAGACCCAGTACTTC. Residues: CASSYGTAGGPETQYF. The chain combines TRBV5-1 with TRBJ2-5, with TRBD2 matching over 10 bases. The CDR3 consists of 16 residues. Germline V gene lookup returns CDR1 SGHRS and CDR2 YFSETQ. V lost 3 bases and J lost 4; bases outside the gene matches: 9.

This clonotype was seen repeatedly, ten times or more. This sequence joins TRBV2 and TRBJ2-7; maybe TRBD2 (5 bases). Between the trimmed V and J ends, which lost 0 bases and 3 bases, there was a span of 9 bases. The germline V gene encodes CDR1 SNHLY and CDR2 FYNNEI. The CDR3 covers 14 residues. CDR3 nucleotides: TGTGCCAGCAGTGAAGCACTAGAGGGCTACGAGCAGTACTTC. Encoded protein: CASSEALEGYEQYF.

There are many counts of this clonotype. The chain uses TRBV13 and TRBJ2-1; 7 bases map to TRBD1. This CDR3 spans 15 amino acids. Germline V gene lookup returns CDR1 PRHDT and CDR2 FYEKMQ (reference sequence). With 4 bases clipped from V and 8 bases from J, the junction kept 11 bases outside the gene matches. CDR3 in amino acids: CASSSEKTGWHEQFF. DNA for the CDR3: TGTGCCAGCAGCTCCGAAAAGACAGGGTGGCATGAGCAGTTCTTC.

The sample holds many counts of this clonotype. V gene TRBV12-3 or TRBV12-4 combines with J gene TRBJ1-5; weak D call: TRBD1 (6 bases). V lost 5 bases and J 5 bases, leaving 22 bases between the germline ends. The CDR3 length is 17 residues. CDR3 region: CASSLFTGTRYHQPQHF. Here the CDR3 DNA reads TGTGCCAGCAGTCTATTCACAGGGACTCGATATCATCAGCCCCAGCATTTT.

This rearrangement joins TRBV20-1 to TRBJ2-3; 10 positions agree with TRBD2. The CDR3 has 17 amino acids. V gave up 0 bases and J gave up 0 bases; unmatched junction bases: 6. Per germline, CDR1 DFQATT and CDR2 SNEGSKA (reference sequence). In DNA form, the CDR3 reads TGCAGTGCTAGAGATAGCGGGGGGTACACTAGCACAGATACGCAGTATTTT. Translated, it gives CSARDSGGYTSTDTQYF.

On this clonotype itself: Germline and junction disagree at one end, which may indicate a read error. The rearrangement links TRBV7-6 to TRBJ2-1; 12 bases map to TRBD2. There are 14 residues in the CDR3. Germline assignment: CDR1 SGHVS and CDR2 FNYEAQ. The CDR3 here is CASSLKFASGGADF. Here the CDR3 DNA reads TGTGCCAGCAGCTTAAAGTTTGCTAGCGGGGGGGCCGATTTC.

This clonotype was observed at least ten times. CDR3 protein: CASSLAIGSYNEQFF. For the CDR3, the DNA is TGTGCCAGCAGCTTAGCCATAGGGTCCTACAATGAGCAGTTCTTC. The chain employs TRBV7-7 and TRBJ2-1; D not resolved. The germline V gene encodes CDR1 SSHAT and CDR2 FNYEAQ (reference sequence). The CDR3 loop spans 15 amino acids. V lost 0 bases and J 1 base, leaving 7 bases between the germline ends.

In this sample, this clonotype turned up a few times. This CDR3 is CASTQSPEGNIQYF. CDR3 nucleotides: TGTGCCAGCACCCAATCTCCCGAGGGCAACATTCAGTACTTC. The chain couples TRBV11-2 to TRBJ2-4; tentative D call: TRBD2 (5 bases). This CDR3 has 14 amino acids. CDR1 is SGHAT and CDR2 is FQNNGV in the germline V gene. Deletions cut 7 bases from V and 7 bases from J, with 17 bases between.

This clonotype has a handful of counts. The J gene is TRBJ1-1, the V gene TRBV13; D is ambiguous. Trimming removed 0 bases from V and 7 bases from J, with 6 bases in between. CDR3 length: 12 residues. The germline CDR1 and CDR2 sequences are PRHDT and FYEKMQ (reference sequence). CDR3 in amino acids: CASSLGRFEAFF. CDR3 nucleotides: TGTGCCAGCAGCTTAGGCCGCTTTGAAGCTTTCTTT.

This clonotype was observed many times. Written as DNA, the CDR3 is TGTGCCAGCTCACCCACTAGCGGGAGAACCGGGGAGCTGTTTTTT. This translates into CASSPTSGRTGELFF. The chain is built from TRBV18 and TRBJ2-2, with 11 positions matching TRBD2. The V and J ends lost 3 bases and 5 bases, in that order; junction bases with no gene match: 2. The CDR3 extends over 15 amino acids. From germline, CDR1 is KGHSH and CDR2 LQKENI.

The V call is TRBV7-9, the J call TRBJ2-3; TRBD2 agrees at 9 bases. CDR3 length equals 16 residues. The junction had 9 bases not matched to a gene; V was cut back by 2 bases and J by 6 bases. Per germline, CDR1 SEHNR and CDR2 FQNEAQ (reference sequence). CDR3 loop: CASSLLAGRIGDTQYF. The CDR3 DNA sequence: TGTGCCAGCAGCTTACTAGCGGGGCGTATCGGGGATACGCAGTATTTT.

The J gene is TRBJ2-7, the V gene TRBV10-2, with 10 bases aligning to TRBD1. The CDR3 sequence is 15 residues long. V was clipped by 6 bases and J by 3 bases; unmatched bases: 8. Germline V gene lookup returns CDR1 WSHSY and CDR2 SAAADI. CDR3 bases: TGCGCCAGCAGAGACCCGGGACAGGGGTACTACGAGCAGTACTTC. Translation: CASRDPGQGYYEQYF.